The 5 T cell receptor beta chains below come from one sample, sequenced in a study of cytomegalovirus exposure and HLA in healthy donors. The table came from immunoSEQ multiplex PCR; TCRdb's copy has only in-frame clones and leaves some out. The sample consists of over 50,000 clones, approximately 92% of them appearing once. The sequenced sample was PBMCs. These receptors were taken from a young man in good health and CMV-seropositive.

The CDR3 here is CSVEIGTVEETQYF. The CDR3 nucleotides read TGCAGCGTTGAAATTGGGACAGTGGAAGAGACCCAGTACTTC. The chain carries TRBV29-1 and TRBJ2-5, with 7 nucleotides matching TRBD1. The CDR3 runs to 14 residues. Germline assignment: CDR1 SQVTM and CDR2 ANQGSEA. V shed 2 bases and J 3 bases; nucleotides not matched to a gene: 6.

This rearrangement joins TRBV2 to TRBJ2-7; TRBD1 matches at 10 bases. The CDR3 length is 11 residues. Looked up from germline, CDR1 is SNHLY and CDR2 is FYNNEI. V was pared by 8 bases and J by 6 bases, with 1 base of the junction left unmatched. CDR3 sequence (DNA): TGTGCCAGCCGGGACAGGGGCGAGCAGTACTTC. Protein: CASRDRGEQYF.

The chain recombines TRBV18 with TRBJ2-5; TRBD2 might be the D (6 bases). The CDR3 is 14 amino acids. V was cut by 3 bases and J by 5 bases, with 13 bases left in between. Germline lookup yields CDR1 KGHSH and CDR2 LQKENI. As DNA, the CDR3 is TGTGCCAGCTCACCTCCGGAGGGCCAGGAGACCCAGTACTTC. This gives the protein CASSPPEGQETQYF.

This clone was detected once. V gene TRBV19 combines with J gene TRBJ2-5; possibly TRBD1 for D (6 bases). Germline-derived CDR1 and CDR2 are LNHDA and SQIVND (reference sequence). The CDR3 loop spans 12 amino acids. V was pared by 1 base and J by 6 bases, with 6 bases between. This CDR3 is CASSIGGQTQYF. The CDR3 nucleotides are TGTGCCAGTAGTATAGGGGGGCAGACCCAGTACTTC.

This chain links TRBV29-1 with TRBJ1-2, with D unresolved. The ends were cut back, 7 bases at V and 4 bases at J, with 16 bases in the middle. The CDR3 extends over 13 amino acids. Per germline, CDR1 SQVTM and CDR2 ANQGSEA. CDR3 nucleotides: TGCAGCGCGCGTTCATCGGGAGCCTATGGCTACACCTTC. Amino acid sequence: CSARSSGAYGYTF.